A selection of T cell receptor beta chains follows, all from one sample in a study of T cells after yellow fever vaccination. TCRdb recomputed calls from the 5' RACE reads with MiXCR, one row per CDR3 protein. The sample lists about 240,000 distinct CDR3 sequences; roughly 7.2% were seen once. The source material was CD4+ T cells sorted from PBMCs, sampled 15 days after the yellow fever booster vaccination. The receptor set was obtained from a man aged 25-40 years who received the YFV17D yellow fever vaccine. Both conserved end residues are part of each CDR3. The order of the fields is J gene, D gene, clone size, V gene, CDR3 protein, CDR3 DNA. The D gene is left open where the match is weak. For some rows the clone size is stated as once, few or many, or as a class when expanded; others skip it.

TRBJ1-1,.,.,TRBV7-2,CASRPREVGTEAFF,TGTGCCAGCAGACCCCGAGAGGTTGGCACTGAAGCTTTCTTT
TRBJ2-3,.,few,TRBV20-1,CSASTHRDTQYF,TGCAGTGCTAGTACCCATCGGGATACGCAGTATTTT
TRBJ2-1,TRBD1,.,TRBV5-6,CASSRGQRQGNEQFF,TGTGCCAGCAGCCGGGGACAGCGTCAAGGCAATGAGCAGTTCTTC
TRBJ2-6,.,few,TRBV5-1,CASSLMFQGRNSGANVLTF,TGCGCCAGCAGCTTGATGTTCCAGGGGCGGAATTCTGGGGCCAACGTCCTGACTTTC
TRBJ2-1,.,many,TRBV11-3,CASSVYSGQQFF,TGTGCCAGCAGCGTCTACTCCGGACAGCAGTTCTTC
TRBJ2-1,TRBD2,many,TRBV12-3/TRBV12-4,CASSLAGVRQFF,TGTGCCAGCAGCTTAGCGGGAGTGCGGCAGTTCTTC
TRBJ2-3,TRBD2,.,TRBV20-1,CSATAGGPTDTQYF,TGCAGTGCTACCGCGGGAGGACCCACAGATACGCAGTATTTT
TRBJ2-2,.,few,TRBV5-1,CASSLRPDTGELFF,TGCGCCAGCAGCTTGAGACCCGACACCGGGGAGCTGTTTTTT
TRBJ1-6,.,few,TRBV27,CASSLGNNSPLHF,TGTGCCAGCAGCTTAGGCAACAATTCACCCCTCCACTTT
TRBJ2-2,TRBD1,many,TRBV29-1,CSAGTGGTGELFF,TGCAGCGCCGGGACAGGTGGCACCGGGGAGCTGTTTTTT
TRBJ2-3,.,many,TRBV24-1,CATSEGSGKTQYF,TGTGCCACCAGTGAAGGTTCTGGGAAAACGCAGTATTTT
TRBJ1-1,.,few,TRBV11-2,CASSLLAGNTEAFF,TGTGCCAGCAGCTTGTTGGCAGGGAACACTGAAGCTTTCTTT
TRBJ2-7,.,.,TRBV7-9,CASSLGQGSGDEQYF,TGTGCCAGCAGCTTAGGGCAGGGGTCGGGTGACGAGCAGTACTTC
TRBJ2-2,TRBD1,.,TRBV11-3,CASSEDRDTGELFF,TGTGCCAGCAGCGAAGACAGGGACACCGGGGAGCTGTTTTTT
TRBJ2-5,.,.,TRBV4-3,CASSLQGDETQYF,TGCGCCAGCAGCCTGCAGGGAGACGAGACCCAGTACTTC
TRBJ1-3,.,many,TRBV12-3/TRBV12-4,CASSLMGKVEGNTIYF,TGTGCCAGCAGTTTGATGGGGAAGGTAGAAGGAAACACCATATATTTT
TRBJ1-2,.,few,TRBV7-2,CASSSGAREGYTF,TGTGCCAGCAGCTCGGGTGCTCGGGAGGGCTACACCTTC
TRBJ2-7,TRBD2,many,TRBV7-6,CASSRETSGRYEQYF,TGTGCCAGCAGCAGGGAGACTAGCGGGAGGTACGAGCAGTACTTC
TRBJ1-4,.,few,TRBV4-1,CASSQVDRSNEKLFF,TGCGCCAGCAGCCAAGTAGACAGGAGCAATGAAAAACTGTTTTTT
TRBJ2-6,TRBD2,few,TRBV11-2,CASRTLGASAGGPRGANVLTF,TGTGCCAGCAGAACATTAGGGGCATCCGCGGGAGGGCCGCGAGGGGCCAACGTCCTGACTTTC
TRBJ2-7,TRBD2,few,TRBV7-2,CASSPRLAGAEQYF,TGTGCCAGCAGCCCCAGACTAGCGGGAGCCGAGCAGTACTTC
TRBJ1-4,.,many,TRBV11-2,CASSAGTRSKLFF,TGTGCCAGCAGCGCCGGGACCCGGTCCAAACTGTTTTTT
TRBJ2-2,TRBD1,many,TRBV7-7,CASSQRQGDTGELFF,TGTGCCAGCAGCCAAAGACAGGGGGACACCGGGGAGCTGTTTTTT
TRBJ1-2,.,many,TRBV11-2,CASSGLYGYTF,TGTGCCAGCAGCGGATTGTATGGCTACACCTTC
TRBJ2-7,TRBD1,few,TRBV27,CASRIGTGYEQYF,TGTGCCAGCCGGATTGGGACAGGGTACGAGCAGTACTTC
TRBJ2-4,TRBD1,few,TRBV12-3/TRBV12-4,CASSSAGTARNIQYF,TGTGCCAGCAGCTCCGCCGGGACAGCTAGAAACATTCAGTACTTC
TRBJ2-1,.,many,TRBV18,CASSPLTSYNEQFF,TGTGCCAGCTCACCCTTAACGTCCTACAATGAGCAGTTCTTC
TRBJ2-6,.,many,TRBV10-3,CAIRDVAGANVLTF,TGTGCCATCAGGGACGTGGCTGGGGCCAACGTCCTGACTTTC
TRBJ2-7,TRBD2,many,TRBV14,CASSQLAGGKYEQYF,TGTGCCAGCAGCCAATTGGCGGGAGGCAAGTACGAGCAGTACTTC
TRBJ2-7,.,few,TRBV5-1,CASSPTTGYYEQYF,TGCGCCAGCAGCCCAACCACAGGATACTACGAGCAGTACTTC
TRBJ2-1,TRBD1,few,TRBV28,CASNFQGDSYNEQFF,TGTGCCAGCAATTTCCAGGGGGACTCCTACAATGAGCAGTTCTTC
TRBJ2-7,.,.,TRBV30,CAWSPNYEQYF,TGTGCCTGGAGTCCCAACTACGAGCAGTACTTC
TRBJ2-6,TRBD2,.,TRBV3-1,CASSPSSGSSGANVLTF,TGTGCCAGCAGCCCCTCCAGCGGGAGCTCTGGGGCCAACGTCCTGACTTTC
TRBJ1-1,.,few,TRBV10-3,CAISPADILNTEAFF,TGTGCCATCAGTCCCGCCGACATTCTGAACACTGAAGCTTTCTTT
TRBJ1-6,TRBD1,.,TRBV18,CASSRWDRPASPLHF,TGTGCCAGCTCCCGCTGGGACAGGCCGGCATCACCCCTCCACTTT
TRBJ2-7,TRBD2,many,TRBV5-1,CASSLRGTTDYEQYF,TGCGCCAGCAGCTTACGAGGGACTACAGACTACGAGCAGTACTTC
TRBJ2-1,TRBD1,many,TRBV7-2,CASSPDRGRHEQFF,TGTGCCAGCAGCCCTGACAGGGGGCGGCATGAGCAGTTCTTC
TRBJ1-4,TRBD1,.,TRBV3-1,CASSLGQGETKLFF,TGTGCCAGCAGCCTTGGACAGGGGGAGACAAAACTGTTTTTT
TRBJ2-7,.,few,TRBV5-1,CASTWAADAYEQYF,TGCGCCAGCACCTGGGCCGCTGATGCCTACGAGCAGTACTTC
TRBJ2-7,.,.,TRBV20-1,CSARVGGGPYEQYF,TGCAGTGCTAGAGTGGGGGGAGGACCCTACGAGCAGTACTTC
TRBJ2-5,TRBD2,many,TRBV29-1,CSVTSGQETQYF,TGCAGCGTAACTAGCGGACAAGAGACCCAGTACTTC
TRBJ2-1,.,few,TRBV9,CASSVEYGETEQFF,TGTGCCAGCAGCGTAGAGTATGGGGAGACTGAGCAGTTCTTC
TRBJ2-1,.,many,TRBV5-1,CASSPPHHEQFF,TGCGCCAGCAGCCCACCCCACCATGAGCAGTTCTTC
TRBJ2-7,.,.,TRBV5-1,CASSLLRGQGNEQYF,TGCGCCAGCAGCTTGTTACGGGGCCAGGGGAACGAGCAGTACTTC
TRBJ2-1,.,few,TRBV30,CAWTDRLNNEQFF,TGTGCCTGGACGGATCGACTTAACAATGAGCAGTTCTTC
TRBJ2-1,TRBD2,.,TRBV7-2,CASRLAGGYHNEQFF,TGTGCCAGCAGGCTAGCGGGGGGGTACCACAATGAGCAGTTCTTC